Sequencing of this T cell receptor (beta chain) was carried out in a study of cytomegalovirus exposure and HLA in healthy donors. The CDR3 loop spans 16 amino acids. V was clipped by 4 bases and J by 4 bases; unmatched bases: 9. CDR1 SGHDT and CDR2 YYEEEE come from the germline V gene. The donors (healthy individuals) were bone marrow donors. Donors showed nominal health when sampled, although they likely had unrecorded immune exposures. Concerning this clone: Its antigen is as yet unknown.

In the PCR, 60 Vbeta and 13 Jbeta primers were used. Original processing notes: Per a later analysis, the number of unique TCR beta chains was around 80 million, of which around 10 million were shared. The repertoire was sequenced with immunoSEQ multiplex PCR; TCRdb's copy has only in-frame clones and lacks some. V, J and clone size were drawn from that table, and D and trimming were deduced from the DNA. In the table there are fewer than 200,000 clones, approximately 88% of which are singletons. Notes on the study in general: A later analysis linked around 15,000 TCR beta sequences to HLA alleles at 0.05 false discovery rate.

This clonotype was obtained from a woman aged 30 to 39 in good health and CMV-seronegative. The sequencing input was PBMCs. The chain is built from TRBV5-6 and TRBJ1-3, with 9 positions matching TRBD1. CDR3 DNA sequence: TGTGCCAGCAGCCTCACCCCCGGGACAGGGGGAAACACCATATATTTT. This gives the protein CASSLTPGTGGNTIYF.